The 24 T cell receptor beta chains below come from one sample, sequenced in a study of T cells in Graves' hyperthyroidism and ophthalmopathy. TCR beta CDR3 region amplification was performed from RNA transcripts. The HTBI primer set was used in a first-round RT-PCR of the TCR CDR3. MiXCR, run by TCRdb on the multiplex PCR reads, gives a single entry per CDR3 protein. This table holds 700,000 or so distinct CDR3 sequences, 16% found once. Input material: blood. These receptors all come from a man between 18 and 29 years old with Graves' hyperthyroidism.

Only a few counts were recorded for this clonotype. The rearrangement uses TRBV27 and TRBJ2-5; TRBD2 matches at 10 bases. The CDR3 is made up of 15 amino acids. Losses at the gene ends were 8 bases for V and 5 bases for J; bases not matched to a gene: 11. The germline gives CDR1 MNHEY, CDR2 SMNVEV (reference sequence). CDR3 sequence reads: CASRRLAGGEETQYF. The CDR3 DNA follows: TGTGCCAGCCGGAGGTTAGCGGGAGGCGAGGAGACCCAGTACTTC.

At least ten counts were recorded for this clonotype. The genes are TRBV12-3 or TRBV12-4 and TRBJ2-1; 13 bases are a match to TRBD2. The V gene end was trimmed by 6 bases and the J gene end by 5 bases; junction bases not matched to a gene: 7. The CDR3 runs 16 residues. The CDR3 is CASSNRTSGSHNEQFF. CDR3 sequence (DNA): TGTGCCAGCAGCAACCGGACTAGCGGGAGTCACAATGAGCAGTTCTTC.

This clonotype was found many times. This sequence joins TRBV3-1 and TRBJ2-7; weak D call: TRBD1 (6 bases). Trimming removed 1 base at V and 6 bases at J, with 10 bases between. The CDR3 sequence is 13 residues long. The V gene's germline CDR1 is LGHDT and CDR2 YNNKEL (reference sequence). The CDR3 reads CASSQGAGAEQYF. CDR3 nucleotides: TGTGCCAGCAGCCAAGGGGCAGGGGCCGAGCAGTACTTC.

This clonotype was recorded many times. The CDR3 coding sequence is TGTGCCAGCAGTTTATGGTATGAGCAGTTCTTC. Protein sequence: CASSLWYEQFF. The chain uses TRBV12-3 or TRBV12-4 and TRBJ2-1; D remains ambiguous. V lost 2 bases and J lost 8, with 4 bases in between. The CDR3 sequence is 11 residues long.

This clonotype has just a few counts. V gene TRBV20-1 combines with J gene TRBJ2-7; D is possibly TRBD2 (6 bases). The germline V gene encodes CDR1 DFQATT and CDR2 SNEGSKA (reference sequence). V gave up 6 bases and J gave up 2 bases, with 20 bases separating them. The CDR3 length is 15 residues. CDR3 bases: TGCAGTGCCAATCCGCCCCTCGGAGGGGCCTACGAGCAGTACTTC. Translating it yields CSANPPLGGAYEQYF.

The rearrangement uses TRBV9 and TRBJ2-1; possibly TRBD1 or TRBD2 for D (5 bases each). Germline assignment: CDR1 SGDLS and CDR2 YYNGEE. The germline V and J ends were trimmed by 3 bases and 3 bases, with 10 bases remaining between them. The CDR3 runs to 14 residues. The CDR3 DNA sequence: TGTGCCAGCAGCGACGGGACCTACTACAATGAGCAGTTCTTC. It translates to CASSDGTYYNEQFF.

This clonotype occurred many times. The rearrangement links TRBV12-3 or TRBV12-4 to TRBJ1-2; D uncertain. The CDR3 totals 14 residues. V gave up 2 bases and J gave up 2 bases, with 9 bases separating them. The CDR3 DNA follows: TGTGCCAGCAGTTTATTAGTGGGGAACTATGGCTACACCTTC. Protein sequence: CASSLLVGNYGYTF.

The J gene is TRBJ2-7, the V gene TRBV7-2; D may correspond to TRBD1 or TRBD2 (5 bases each). V was cut by 5 bases and J by 5 bases, with 13 bases left in between. Germline CDR1 reads SGHTA; CDR2 reads FQGNSA. The CDR3 runs to 13 residues. Here the CDR3 DNA reads TGTGCCAGCAGCCACCCGGGGCTGCACGAGCAGTACTTC. Translation gives CASSHPGLHEQYF.

V is TRBV2 and J is TRBJ1-1; a possible D gene is TRBD1 (5 bases). The CDR3 sequence is 14 residues long. From germline, CDR1 is SNHLY and CDR2 FYNNEI. V lost 8 bases, J lost 4 bases, and 17 bases lay in between. Here the CDR3 DNA reads TGTGCCAGCCATCGCCCCCCCGGGGCCACTGAAGCTTTCTTT. Amino acid sequence: CASHRPPGATEAFF.

V usage is TRBV29-1 and J usage is TRBJ2-1; 9 bases map to TRBD2. The J segment lost 6 bases and the V segment lost 7 bases, leaving 7 bases of the junction unmatched. Germline lookup yields CDR1 SQVTM and CDR2 ANQGSEA. The CDR3 covers 13 residues. The CDR3 nucleotides are TGCAGCGCTGGACTAGCGAGGGGCAATGAGCAGTTCTTC. Its protein product is CSAGLARGNEQFF.

The chain has TRBV20-1 and TRBJ1-2; D might be TRBD1 (5 bases). The V gene lost 2 bases and the J gene lost 4 bases, with 8 bases spanning the gap. The CDR3 is 12 residues long. From germline, CDR1 is DFQATT and CDR2 SNEGSKA (reference sequence). CDR3 nucleotides: TGCAGTGCTAGACAGGGCCTCTATGGCTACACCTTC. Residues: CSARQGLYGYTF.

This clonotype was counted many times. The chain employs TRBV29-1 and TRBJ2-3, with 9 bases that match TRBD2. After removal of 4 bases from V and 4 bases from J, the junction contained 9 bases not matched to a gene. The CDR3 is 15 residues long. Germline V gene data show CDR1 as SQVTM and CDR2 as ANQGSEA. CDR3 in amino acids: CSVGPLAGLADTQYF. The CDR3 DNA reads TGCAGCGTTGGTCCTCTAGCGGGATTAGCAGATACGCAGTATTTT.

In this sample, this clonotype turned up many times. The chain employs TRBV28 and TRBJ2-5; a weak D match, TRBD1 (6 bases). This CDR3 contains 13 residues. V lost 6 bases and J lost 1, with 9 bases in between. Germline assignment: CDR1 MDHEN and CDR2 SYDVKM. This chain's CDR3 is CASSPDSQETQYF. The CDR3 coding sequence is TGTGCCAGCAGCCCGGACAGCCAAGAGACCCAGTACTTC.

This clonotype occurred many times. The chain combines TRBV7-2 with TRBJ1-5; 10 nucleotides match TRBD1. J gave up 7 bases and V 5 bases, and 5 bases lay outside the gene matches. Germline CDR1 is SGHTA and CDR2 is FQGNSA. The CDR3 is 14 amino acids. CDR3: CASSRQGARQPQHF. In DNA, the CDR3 is TGTGCCAGCAGCCGACAGGGGGCAAGGCAGCCCCAGCATTTT.

V and J are TRBV20-1 and TRBJ2-1; TRBD2 agrees at 10 bases. The germline CDR1 and CDR2 sequences are DFQATT and SNEGSKA (reference sequence). V was clipped by 0 bases and J by 6 bases; unmatched bases: 8. The CDR3 consists of 16 residues. DNA for the CDR3: TGCAGTGCTAGAGAAAGGGGAACTAGCGGGGTCAATGAGCAGTTCTTC. Residues: CSARERGTSGVNEQFF.

The rearrangement uses TRBV20-1 and TRBJ2-1, with a tentative D call TRBD2 (5 bases). With 3 bases removed from V and 8 bases from J, the gap between germline ends came to 11 bases. CDR3 length equals 12 residues. The germline V gene has CDR1 DFQATT and CDR2 SNEGSKA (reference sequence). As DNA, the CDR3 is TGCAGTGCTAGTACTTCAGCGGATGAGCAGTTCTTC. Translation: CSASTSADEQFF.

About this clonotype: A much larger clone differs from this one at a single base, so this may be a read error. The V gene is TRBV27, the J gene TRBJ2-3; 12 bases align to TRBD2. The CDR3 runs 17 residues. V dropped 5 bases and J dropped 0; count of bases not matched to a gene: 6. CDR1 and CDR2 (germline): MNHEY, SMNVEV (reference sequence). CDR3: CASSDYGTSGSTDTQYF. Here the CDR3 DNA reads TGTGCCAGCAGTGATTACGGGACTAGCGGGAGCACAGATACGCAGTATTTT.

The chain recombines TRBV20-1 with TRBJ2-2; 8 nucleotides agree with TRBD1. CDR1 DFQATT and CDR2 SNEGSKA come from the germline V gene (reference sequence). This CDR3 contains 14 residues. The ends lost 6 bases at V and 3 bases at J; junction bases unmatched: 6. The CDR3 region is CSAPTGVDTGELFF. The CDR3, as DNA: TGCAGTGCCCCGACAGGGGTAGACACCGGGGAGCTGTTTTTT.

J is TRBJ2-3 and V is TRBV4-1, with 7 nucleotides matching TRBD2. V dropped 0 bases and J dropped 6; count of bases not matched to a gene: 15. Per germline, CDR1 MGHRA and CDR2 YSYEKL. The length of the CDR3 is 18 residues. CDR3 nucleotides: TGCGCCAGCAGCCAAGAGACGGACATTCCTAGCGGCCCCGATACGCAGTATTTT. It codes for CASSQETDIPSGPDTQYF.

J is TRBJ2-5 and V is TRBV4-1; 13 nucleotides agree with TRBD2. After removal of 4 bases from V and 2 bases from J, the junction contained 4 bases not matched to a gene. Germline V CDR1 and CDR2: MGHRA, YSYEKL. This CDR3 has 16 amino acids. This chain's CDR3 is CASSPGLAGPQETQYF. CDR3 DNA sequence: TGCGCCAGCAGCCCGGGACTAGCGGGACCACAAGAGACCCAGTACTTC.

The V call is TRBV29-1, the J call TRBJ2-1; maybe TRBD1 (6 bases). Germline CDR1 and CDR2: SQVTM and ANQGSEA. This CDR3 spans 13 amino acids. Deletions cut 4 bases from V and 6 bases from J, with 13 bases between. The CDR3 coding sequence is TGCAGCGTTGTGGAGACACAGGGCAATGAGCAGTTCTTC. This gives the protein CSVVETQGNEQFF.

The rearrangement joins TRBV11-3 to TRBJ2-1; the match to TRBD2 covers 8 bases. The length of the CDR3 is 15 residues. CDR1 is SGHNT and CDR2 is YENEEA in the germline V gene. Losses at the gene ends were 10 bases for V and 8 bases for J; bases not matched to a gene: 16. The chain's CDR3 is CANARTSSPSDEQFF. The CDR3 coding sequence is TGTGCCAACGCAAGGACTAGCTCCCCCTCGGATGAGCAGTTCTTC.

Many counts were recorded for this clonotype. The chain uses TRBV27 and TRBJ2-3; D possibly corresponds to TRBD2 (6 bases). Germline V gene lookup returns CDR1 MNHEY and CDR2 SMNVEV (reference sequence). The CDR3 runs 13 residues. Trimming pared 6 bases from V and 4 bases from J, leaving 11 bases between. CDR3 sequence: CASRASVSDTQYF. CDR3 nucleotide sequence: TGTGCCAGCAGAGCTAGCGTCTCAGATACGCAGTATTTT.

This clonotype showed up many times. The rearrangement joins TRBV5-1 to TRBJ2-7; D unclear. Per germline, CDR1 SGHRS and CDR2 YFSETQ. This CDR3 spans 14 amino acids. The germline V and J ends were trimmed by 4 bases and 1 base, with 12 bases remaining between them. The CDR3 spells CASSPPTQSYEQYF. The CDR3 DNA reads TGCGCCAGCAGCCCACCGACGCAGTCCTACGAGCAGTACTTC.